This T cell receptor beta chain is from a study of blood T cell repertoires in COVID-19. TCRdb's table, derived via immunoSEQ multiplex PCR, lists solely in-frame clones and lacks some. The profile shows 200,000 to 300,000 clones, 75% to 90% of them singletons. CDR3 size: 14 residues. Trimming removed 2 bases at V and 4 bases at J, with 12 bases between. From germline, CDR1 is MNHNS and CDR2 SASEGT. This TCR was recovered from a man younger than 45 with active or convalescent COVID-19. The V call is TRBV6-1, the J call TRBJ2-7, with a possible D match to TRBD1 (5 bases). The sequencing input was peripheral blood. CDR3 region: CASSENGALYEQYF. In DNA, the CDR3 is TGTGCCAGCAGTGAAAATGGGGCATTATACGAGCAGTACTTC.